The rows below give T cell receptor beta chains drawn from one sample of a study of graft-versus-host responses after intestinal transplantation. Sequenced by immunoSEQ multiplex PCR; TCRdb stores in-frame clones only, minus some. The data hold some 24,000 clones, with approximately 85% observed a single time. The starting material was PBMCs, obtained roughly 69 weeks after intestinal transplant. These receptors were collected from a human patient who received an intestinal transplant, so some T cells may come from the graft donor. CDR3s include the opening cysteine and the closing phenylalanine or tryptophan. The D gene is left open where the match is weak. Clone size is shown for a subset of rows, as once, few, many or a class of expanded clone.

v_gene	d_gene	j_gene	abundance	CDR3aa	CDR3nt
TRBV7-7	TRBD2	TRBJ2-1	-	CASSLLAGGTTYNEQFF	TGTGCTAGCAGCTTACTGGCGGGAGGGACGACTTACAATGAGCAGTTCTTC
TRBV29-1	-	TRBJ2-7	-	CSVLLAINLYEQYF	TGCAGCGTCCTCCTAGCTATAAATCTCTACGAGCAGTACTTC
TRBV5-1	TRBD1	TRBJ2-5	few	CASRRDRGGQETQYF	TGCGCCAGCAGACGTGACAGGGGGGGTCAAGAGACCCAGTACTTC
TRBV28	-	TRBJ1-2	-	CASSLRELFGGYTF	TGTGCCAGCAGTTTACGGGAGTTATTTGGGGGCTACACCTTC
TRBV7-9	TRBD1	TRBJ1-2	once	CASSPRDRAYGYTF	TGTGCCAGCAGCCCCCGGGACAGGGCCTATGGCTACACCTTC
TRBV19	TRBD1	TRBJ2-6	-	CASSPGEGAAGANVLTF	TGTGCCAGTAGCCCAGGAGAGGGGGCAGCGGGGGCCAACGTCCTGACTTTC
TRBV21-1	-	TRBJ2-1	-	CASSKGVASGIRGSSYNEQFF	-
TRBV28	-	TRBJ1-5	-	CASSSPLLHQPQHF	TGTGCCAGCAGTTCCCCTTTACTTCATCAGCCCCAGCATTTT
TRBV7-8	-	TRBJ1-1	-	CASSFPRRGVNTEAFF	TGTGCCAGCAGCTTCCCAAGGAGAGGGGTCAACACTGAAGCTTTCTTT
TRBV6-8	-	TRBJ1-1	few	CATGGEGEAFF	TGTGCCACCGGGGGGGAGGGGGAAGCTTTCTTT
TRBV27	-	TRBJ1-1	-	CASSFVGGRTEAFF	TGTGCCAGCAGTTTTGTAGGGGGTCGAACTGAAGCTTTCTTT
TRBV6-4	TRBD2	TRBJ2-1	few	CASSDRAGEYNEQFF	TGTGCCAGCAGTGACCGGGCGGGGGAATACAATGAGCAGTTCTTC
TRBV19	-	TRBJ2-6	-	CAAQDSNGANVLTF	TGTGCCGCACAGGACAGTAACGGGGCCAACGTCCTGACTTTC
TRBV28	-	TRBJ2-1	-	CASRLAGESFYNEQFF	TGTGCCAGCAGATTGGCAGGGGAATCATTCTACAATGAGCAGTTCTTC
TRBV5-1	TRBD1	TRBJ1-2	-	CASSIGQGVYGYTF	TGCGCCAGCAGCATTGGACAGGGGGTTTATGGCTACACCTTC
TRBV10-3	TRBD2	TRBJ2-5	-	CAISESWTSGRGYQETQYF	TGTGCCATCAGTGAGTCTTGGACTAGCGGGAGGGGGTACCAAGAGACCCAGTACTTC
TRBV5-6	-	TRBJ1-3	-	CASRRDTGGSGNTIYF	TGTGCCAGCAGGCGGGACACTGGGGGCTCTGGAAACACCATATATTTT
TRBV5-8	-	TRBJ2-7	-	CASSSRGPYEQYF	TGTGCCAGCAGCTCCAGGGGTCCCTACGAGCAGTACTTC
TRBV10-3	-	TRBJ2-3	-	CAISVQDTQYF	TGTGCCATCAGTGTACAGGATACGCAGTATTTT
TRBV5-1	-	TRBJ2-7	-	CASSLEGGSGDEQYF	TGCGCCAGCAGCTTGGAAGGGGGTTCGGGGGACGAGCAGTACTTC